What follows describes a single T cell receptor beta chain. A clone one base away is much larger, so this may be a read error. The data belong to a study of identical twins. There were only healthy Caucasians among the donors. TCRdb reanalysed the 5' RACE reads using MiXCR and keeps one entry per CDR3 protein. This sample yields around 670,000 distinct CDR3 sequences, of which 6% to 6.5% are seen a single time; 1.5% to 2% belongs to the top ten. J lost 5 bases, V lost 0 bases, and 9 bases had no gene match. The germline V gene encodes CDR1 SGDLS and CDR2 YYNGEE. The CDR3 has 16 residues. This clonotype was sampled from a man between 18 and 35 years old in good health. What was sequenced was naive T cells sorted from blood. The genes are TRBV9 and TRBJ2-3; the match to TRBD2 covers 7 bases. The CDR3 coding sequence is TGTGCCAGCAGCGTAGCGACTAGCAGGAGTGGAGATACGCAGTATTTT. Translated, it gives CASSVATSRSGDTQYF.